This is a list of T cell receptor beta chains from one sample in a study of T cells in tumors after PD-1 blockade. The data were produced by immunoSEQ multiplex PCR, yet TCRdb's version contains in-frame clones alone and is incomplete. The sample lists about 25,000 clones, roughly 82% seen once, with roughly 12% in the top ten. The sample in question was PBMCs, obtained after anti-PD-1 treatment. All receptors come from a human donor with basal cell carcinoma. CDR3s include the opening cysteine and the closing phenylalanine or tryptophan. The D gene is left open where the match is weak. The size field is filled for only some rows; it gives once, few, many or a size class.

TRBJ2-1 TRBD1 - TRBV5-1 TGCGCCAGCAGCCCGGGACAGGAATACAATGAGCAGTTCTTC CASSPGQEYNEQFF
TRBJ2-1 TRBD2 - TRBV20-1 TGCAGTGCTAGTATGGTGGCGGGGGGCTCCAATGAGCAGTTCTTC CSASMVAGGSNEQFF
TRBJ1-5 TRBD1 - TRBV2 TGTGCCAGCAGGGGACAGGGGGCTTTTGGTCAGCCCCAGCATTTT CASRGQGAFGQPQHF
TRBJ1-1 TRBD1 - TRBV6-5 TGTGCCAGCAGGCCCGACAGGGCGAACACTGAAGCTTTCTTT CASRPDRANTEAFF
TRBJ1-5 - - TRBV18 TGTGCCAGCTCACCACAGGGGGTAATCGAGCAGCCCCAGCATTTT CASSPQGVIEQPQHF
TRBJ2-6 - - TRBV21-1 TGTGCCAGCAGCAAAGCGCTGCCACCGGGGGCCAACGTCCTGACTTTC CASSKALPPGANVLTF
TRBJ2-5 - - TRBV7-2 TGTGCCAGCAGCAAAACGATCCAAGAGACCCAGTACTTC CASSKTIQETQYF
TRBJ1-2 - - TRBV5-6 TGTGCCAGCAGCTTGATCGGGACGGGGTCCTTCTATGGCTACACCTTC CASSLIGTGSFYGYTF
TRBJ1-2 - few TRBV12-3/TRBV12-4 TGTGCCAGCAGCCTACAGGGAGACTATGGCTACACCTTC CASSLQGDYGYTF
TRBJ2-5 - - TRBV13 TGTGCCAGCAGCTCAAGGGAGGAGACCCAGTACTTC CASSSREETQYF
TRBJ1-4 - - TRBV30 TGTGCCTGGAGCTATTCCGGTCCGAATGAAAAACTGTTTTTT CAWSYSGPNEKLFF
TRBJ1-3 TRBD1 medium-sized TRBV3-1/TRBV3-2 TGTGCCAGCAGCCGCGACCCCGGGACAGCTATCAACTCTGGAAACACCATATATTTT CASSRDPGTAINSGNTIYF
TRBJ1-6 - - TRBV27 TGTGCCAGCAGTCTCCAGCCCTTTTCACCCCTCCACTTT CASSLQPFSPLHF